This TCR beta chain was captured in a study of blood T cell repertoires in COVID-19. Study as a whole: Samples came from the United States, Italy and Spain, spanning acute and convalescent COVID-19. The cDNA or gDNA used as material had been derived from T cells, B-cell-depleted T cells, or PBMCs.

Recruitment covered 20 to 25 US areas and drew participants whose ages spanned roughly 18 to 100 years. The CDR3 totals 14 residues. The germline V gene encodes CDR1 SGHTA and CDR2 FQGNSA. V was pared by 6 bases and J by 9 bases, with 8 bases of the junction left unmatched. Using immunoSEQ multiplex PCR, the repertoire was profiled, and TCRdb retains in-frame clones only, with some absent. Of 350,000 to 400,000 clones in the sample, approximately 84% were seen once. The V and J genes are TRBV7-2 and TRBJ1-6; 7 bases are a match to TRBD1. This TCR was sampled from a woman aged 25 to 39 who had recovered from COVID-19. Sequenced: PBMCs or T cells enriched from blood (not recorded which). CDR3: CASSSTGSTSPLHF. The CDR3 bases are TGTGCCAGCAGTTCGACAGGGTCGACTTCACCCCTCCACTTT.